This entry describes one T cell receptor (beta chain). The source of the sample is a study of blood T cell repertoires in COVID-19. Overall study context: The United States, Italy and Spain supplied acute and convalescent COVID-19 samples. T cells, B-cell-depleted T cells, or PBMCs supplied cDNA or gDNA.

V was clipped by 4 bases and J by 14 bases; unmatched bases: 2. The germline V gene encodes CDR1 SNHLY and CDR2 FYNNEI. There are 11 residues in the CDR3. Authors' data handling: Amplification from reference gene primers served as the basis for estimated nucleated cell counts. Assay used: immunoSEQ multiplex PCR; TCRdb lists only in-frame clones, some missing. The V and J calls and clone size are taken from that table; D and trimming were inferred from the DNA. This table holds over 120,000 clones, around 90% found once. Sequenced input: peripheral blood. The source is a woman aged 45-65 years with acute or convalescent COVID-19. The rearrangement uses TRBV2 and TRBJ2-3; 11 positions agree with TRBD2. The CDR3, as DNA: TGTGCCAGCAGTGGACTAGCGGGGATGTATTTT. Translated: CASSGLAGMYF.